One sample yielded the 5 T cell receptor beta chains listed below, sequenced in a study of T cell responses to AZD1222 COVID-19 vaccine. Only in-frame clones appear in the TCRdb table, and some are missing; sequencing was by immunoSEQ multiplex PCR. The sample contains 40,000 to 45,000 clones, about three quarters of which appear only once. The sequencing here drew on peripheral blood, taken on day 0 of AZD1222 vaccination. These receptor sequences come from an adult in good health.

CDR3 nucleotides: TGTGCCAGCGGGTTGGGGCCTCACCCCATGGAGCAGTTCTTC. Protein: CASGLGPHPMEQFF. J is TRBJ2-1 and V is TRBV2; D is perhaps TRBD1 (5 bases). Germline V gene sequence: CDR1 SNHLY, CDR2 FYNNEI. V was clipped by 8 bases and J by 10 bases, with 21 bases between them. The CDR3 is 14 residues long.

This clone was counted a single time. The chain is built from TRBV15 and TRBJ2-2; 7 nucleotides line up with TRBD1. After removal of 5 bases from V and 5 bases from J, the junction contained 8 bases not matched to a gene. In germline, CDR1 is LNHNV, CDR2 YYDKDF (reference sequence). The CDR3 extends over 15 amino acids. The CDR3 sequence is CATSGVQGLTGELFF. The CDR3 region has the DNA TGTGCCACCAGCGGGGTACAGGGGTTAACCGGGGAGCTGTTTTTT.

This clone was detected only once. This chain links TRBV28 with TRBJ2-4, with D perhaps TRBD1 (5 bases). CDR3 length equals 14 residues. In germline, CDR1 is MDHEN, CDR2 SYDVKM. V lost 3 bases and J 6 bases, leaving 12 bases between the germline ends. CDR3 bases: TGTGCCAGCAGTTTTGGCGACAGAGGAAACATTCAGTACTTC. This encodes CASSFGDRGNIQYF.

The chain is built from TRBV19 and TRBJ1-5; D is unclear. V lost 7 bases, J lost 0 bases, and 7 bases lay in between. CDR3 length: 13 residues. The germline V gene encodes CDR1 LNHDA and CDR2 SQIVND (reference sequence). This chain's CDR3 is CASTPDSNQPQHF. The CDR3 nucleotides read TGTGCCAGTACGCCGGATAGCAATCAGCCCCAGCATTTT.

The chain couples TRBV24-1 to TRBJ2-1; 13 bases are a match to TRBD2. This CDR3 has 20 residues. CDR1 and CDR2 (germline): KGHDR, SFDVKD. V was pared by 1 base and J by 0 bases, with 8 bases of the junction left unmatched. CDR3 in amino acids: CATSDFKTSGGRSSYNEQFF. As DNA, the CDR3 is TGTGCCACCAGTGATTTCAAGACTAGCGGGGGGCGGAGCTCCTACAATGAGCAGTTCTTC.